The 28 T cell receptor beta chains below come from one sample, sequenced in a study of blood T cell repertoires in COVID-19 (dated by TCRdb to the early 2020s). The library came from the immunoSEQ multiplex PCR assay. Drawn from immuneACCESS, this table holds only the in-frame rearrangements with V and J called that TCRdb kept. Clones are partly lost; checked studies trace under half to an unresolved V gene and leave the rest unexplained. The sample table shows some 130,000 clones, and around 87% are seen once. The top ten clones comprise more than 2% of the sample. The sample consisted of peripheral blood. The receptors come from a man between 65 and 80 years old with active COVID-19.

The V and J genes are TRBV28 and TRBJ2-3; 10 nucleotides align to TRBD2. The CDR3 is made up of 15 amino acids. Germline V gives CDR1 MDHEN, CDR2 SYDVKM. The V gene end was trimmed by 5 bases and the J gene end by 4 bases; junction bases not matched to a gene: 6. The CDR3 DNA sequence: TGTGCCAGCAGTCGAGCGGGAGGGCCCTCAGATACGCAGTATTTT. It translates to CASSRAGGPSDTQYF.

This chain joins TRBV12-3 or TRBV12-4 and TRBJ2-3; a possible D gene is TRBD1 (5 bases). The V end was cut by 4 bases, the J end by 5 bases, with 7 bases between. This CDR3 has 12 amino acids. CDR3 DNA: TGTGCCAGCAGTTCCCAGGGAGATACGCAGTATTTT. This encodes CASSSQGDTQYF.

The chain carries TRBV13 and TRBJ2-3, with 7 bases fitting TRBD1. Per the germline V gene, CDR1 is PRHDT and CDR2 is FYEKMQ (reference sequence). This CDR3 is 19 amino acids long. J was trimmed by 1 base and V by 5 bases; bases with no gene match: 18. For the CDR3, the DNA is TGTGCCAGCAGCCCAGGGGGACCGATCCCCGTCCCGGGCACAGATACGCAGTATTTT. It encodes CASSPGGPIPVPGTDTQYF.

This clone was counted a single time. The chain joins TRBV19 to TRBJ2-7, with 7 bases aligning to TRBD2. Germline-derived CDR1 and CDR2 are LNHDA and SQIVND (reference sequence). With 5 bases clipped from V and 5 bases from J, the junction kept 15 bases outside the gene matches. The CDR3 loop spans 16 amino acids. The CDR3 region is CASSRAFGGSHDEQYF. The CDR3 nucleotides read TGTGCCAGTAGTCGCGCTTTCGGGGGGTCCCACGACGAGCAGTACTTC. The whole variable domain, remainder taken from reference TRBV19 and TRBJ2-7, is DGGITQSPKYLFRKEGQNVTLSCEQNLNHDAMYWYRQDPGQGLRLIYYSQIVNDFQKGDIAEGYSVSREKKESFPLTVTSAQKNPTAFYLCASSRAFGGSHDEQYFGPGTRLTVT.

The V gene is TRBV7-3, the J gene TRBJ2-1, with TRBD2 matching 7 bases. CDR1 SGHTA and CDR2 FQGTGA come from the germline V gene. Losses at the gene ends were 5 bases for V and 8 bases for J; bases not matched to a gene: 6. The CDR3 has 13 residues. CDR3 sequence reads: CASSSRGDDEQFF. CDR3 nucleotides: TGTGCCAGCAGCAGCCGGGGGGATGATGAGCAGTTCTTC.

This rearrangement joins TRBV11-2 to TRBJ1-5, with D uncertain. The CDR3 consists of 13 residues. Germline V gene sequence: CDR1 SGHAT, CDR2 FQNNGV. Trimming cost V 2 bases and J 6 bases, with 8 bases left between them. DNA of the CDR3: TGTGCCAGCAGCTTATTAGAAGCTCAGCCCCAGCATTTT. It translates to CASSLLEAQPQHF.

V gene TRBV19 combines with J gene TRBJ2-4, with 9 positions matching TRBD2. Trimming at V came to 8 bases and at J to 5 bases, leaving 19 bases not matched to a gene. This CDR3 comprises 18 residues. Germline CDR1 is LNHDA and CDR2 is SQIVND (reference sequence). This CDR3 reads CASGPNSVAGAGENIQYF. DNA of the CDR3: TGTGCCAGTGGACCCAATTCGGTAGCGGGAGCGGGGGAAAACATTCAGTACTTC.

In DNA form, the CDR3 reads TGTGCCAGCAGTTCCCTAGGACAGGCCCCGGGGTACGAGCAGTACTTC. Translating it yields CASSSLGQAPGYEQYF. V is TRBV28 and J is TRBJ2-7; 7 nucleotides match TRBD1. The CDR3 has 16 amino acids. Losses at the gene ends were 4 bases for V and 4 bases for J; bases not matched to a gene: 13. CDR1 and CDR2 from the germline V gene are MDHEN and SYDVKM.

The V call is TRBV7-2, the J call TRBJ1-1; D may be TRBD1 (5 bases). Trimming pared 0 bases from V and 5 bases from J, leaving 10 bases between. This CDR3 region has 14 residues. Looked up from germline, CDR1 is SGHTA and CDR2 is FQGNSA. As DNA, the CDR3 is TGTGCCAGCAGCTTAGCATGGGGGAGGACTGAAGCTTTCTTT. It specifies CASSLAWGRTEAFF.

This clone came up a few times. The CDR3 protein is CASRHWTSGAYEQYF. The CDR3 DNA reads as TGTGCCAGCAGGCACTGGACTAGCGGAGCCTACGAGCAGTACTTC. This chain joins TRBV2 and TRBJ2-7; TRBD2 aligns across 10 bases. The CDR3 contains 15 residues. The J segment lost 2 bases and the V segment lost 6 bases, leaving 7 bases of the junction unmatched. Per the germline V gene, CDR1 is SNHLY and CDR2 is FYNNEI. The full variable domain, in which reference TRBV2 and TRBJ2-7 provide the parts outside the CDR3, is EPEVTQTPSHQVTQMGQEVILRCVPISNHLYFYWYRQILGQKVEFLVSFYNNEISEKSEIFDDQFSVERPDGSNFTLKIRSTKLEDSAMYFCASRHWTSGAYEQYFGPGTRLTVT.

J is TRBJ2-2 and V is TRBV7-3, with D possibly matching TRBD2 (5 bases). The CDR3 contains 14 residues. CDR1 is SGHTA, CDR2 FQGTGA, per germline. The germline V and J ends were trimmed by 6 bases and 5 bases, with 13 bases remaining between them. In nucleotides, the CDR3 is TGTGCCAGCAGTAGAGAGGGAGCTACCGGGGAGCTGTTTTTT. Residues: CASSREGATGELFF.

This sequence joins TRBV24-1 and TRBJ2-7; no reliable D call. The CDR3 length is 13 residues. V was shortened by 4 bases and J by 5 bases, with 11 bases between the two germline ends. Germline V CDR1 and CDR2: KGHDR, SFDVKD. The CDR3 loop is CATSDSLRDEQYF. For the CDR3, the DNA is TGTGCCACCAGTGACTCCCTTCGGGACGAGCAGTACTTC.

The V and J genes are TRBV6-1 and TRBJ2-4; D is unresolved. This CDR3 is built from 16 residues. Looked up from germline, CDR1 is MNHNS and CDR2 is SASEGT. V lost 2 bases and J lost 0, with 11 bases in between. CDR3: CASSERQAEAKNIQYF. As DNA, the CDR3 is TGTGCCAGCAGTGAACGACAAGCCGAAGCCAAAAACATTCAGTACTTC.

The chain links TRBV11-2 to TRBJ1-4; TRBD1 matches at 11 bases. CDR3 size: 17 residues. From germline, CDR1 is SGHAT and CDR2 FQNNGV. Trimming cost V 3 bases and J 5 bases; bases outside gene matches: 8. CDR3 DNA: TGTGCCAGCAGCTTGGACAGGGGGCGCGTAAGGAATGAAAAACTGTTTTTT. Amino acid sequence: CASSLDRGRVRNEKLFF.

J is TRBJ1-1 and V is TRBV2; the match to TRBD1 covers 8 bases. J gave up 1 base and V 10 bases, and 8 bases lay outside the gene matches. This CDR3 is built from 14 residues. Looked up from germline, CDR1 is SNHLY and CDR2 is FYNNEI. CDR3 in DNA: TGTGCCACCGACCCCAGGGGGCAGAACACTGAAGCTTTCTTT. Its translation is CATDPRGQNTEAFF.

The chain couples TRBV20-1 to TRBJ2-7; 7 bases align to TRBD2. The germline CDR1 and CDR2 sequences are DFQATT and SNEGSKA (reference sequence). V was clipped by 3 bases and J by 0 bases; unmatched bases: 5. The CDR3 spans 14 residues. The CDR3 coding sequence is TGCAGTGCTAGTACTAGCGTTCGCTCCTACGAGCAGTACTTC. It codes for CSASTSVRSYEQYF.

This rearrangement joins TRBV6-6 to TRBJ1-2, with D unresolved. Per the germline V gene, CDR1 is MNHNY and CDR2 is SVGAGI (reference sequence). The germline V and J ends were trimmed by 2 bases and 4 bases, with 14 bases remaining between them. The CDR3 covers 15 residues. The CDR3 is CASSYAQTFTYGYTF. The CDR3 coding sequence is TGTGCCAGCAGTTACGCACAAACCTTTACCTATGGCTACACCTTC.

The chain employs TRBV6-2 or TRBV6-3 and TRBJ2-7; 11 positions agree with TRBD2. This CDR3 region has 17 residues. The germline V gene encodes CDR1 MNHEY and CDR2 SVGEGT. V lost 2 bases and J lost 2; bases outside the gene matches: 8. The CDR3 region has the DNA TGTGCCAGCAGTTACAAGCTTCTAGCGGGAGGCCCCTACGAGCAGTACTTC. Its translation: CASSYKLLAGGPYEQYF.

The chain couples TRBV11-2 to TRBJ2-7; 7 bases agree with TRBD2. The CDR3 is 14 residues long. Germline lookup yields CDR1 SGHAT and CDR2 FQNNGV. V lost 5 bases to trimming and J lost 1 base; unmatched junction nucleotides: 5. The CDR3 nucleotides read TGTGCCAGCAGCCCGGCGGGACTATCCTACGAGCAGTACTTC. Translating it yields CASSPAGLSYEQYF.

This chain connects TRBV11-2 to TRBJ2-3; D is perhaps TRBD2 (5 bases). V was pared by 0 bases and J by 4 bases, with 23 bases between. Germline-derived CDR1 and CDR2 are SGHAT and FQNNGV. The CDR3 runs 19 residues. DNA for the CDR3: TGTGCCAGCAGCTTAGACCAACTAGGAAAGGGCCCCTCGGCAGATACGCAGTATTTT. Amino acids: CASSLDQLGKGPSADTQYF. The full variable domain, its missing parts supplied by reference TRBV11-2 and TRBJ2-3, is EAGVAQSPRYKIIEKRQSVAFWCNPISGHATLYWYQQILGQGPKLLIQFQNNGVVDDSQLPKDRFSAERLKGVDSTLKIQPAKLEDSAVYLCASSLDQLGKGPSADTQYFGPGTRLTVL.

The CDR3 bases are TGTGCCAGCAGTGAAGAGGAGGGGATGGTAAAAAACATTCAGTACTTC. It yields the protein CASSEEEGMVKNIQYF. This chain joins TRBV6-1 and TRBJ2-4; tentative D call: TRBD2 (6 bases). The CDR3 totals 16 residues. V lost 1 base and J lost 4, with 14 bases in between. Per the germline V gene, CDR1 is MNHNS and CDR2 is SASEGT.

The sample holds one count of this clone. V and J are TRBV29-1 and TRBJ2-7, with a weak D call TRBD2 (6 bases). V gave up 5 bases and J gave up 5 bases, with 16 bases separating them. This CDR3 has 13 residues. Germline lookup yields CDR1 SQVTM and CDR2 ANQGSEA. Here the CDR3 DNA reads TGCAGCGTTAGTGGCACCCGGAGGGACGAGCAGTACTTC. Translation gives CSVSGTRRDEQYF.

The rearrangement uses TRBV7-9 and TRBJ2-7; 8 nucleotides agree with TRBD1. CDR1 is SEHNR and CDR2 is FQNEAQ in the germline V gene (reference sequence). J lost 7 bases, V lost 5 bases, and 13 bases had no gene match. CDR3 length: 15 amino acids. The CDR3 coding sequence is TGTGCCAGCAGCCTAACGACGACAGGGGAGGAGGAGCAGTACTTC. Amino acid sequence: CASSLTTTGEEEQYF.

This chain links TRBV19 with TRBJ2-5, with D tentatively TRBD2 (7 bases). V gave up 3 bases and J gave up 7 bases, with 18 bases separating them. There are 15 residues in the CDR3. CDR1 LNHDA and CDR2 SQIVND come from the germline V gene (reference sequence). CDR3 bases: TGTGCCAGTAGTATTACAGGGAGGGAGACAGGGACCCAGTACTTC. Amino acids: CASSITGRETGTQYF.

The rearrangement uses TRBV19 and TRBJ1-6; D is uncertain. Between the trimmed V and J ends, which lost 7 bases and 0 bases, there was a span of 19 bases. Germline CDR1 is LNHDA and CDR2 is SQIVND (reference sequence). The CDR3 extends over 18 amino acids. The CDR3 spells CASTPRTQESSYNSPLHF. The DNA for the CDR3 is TGTGCCAGTACCCCACGAACCCAAGAGAGCTCCTATAATTCACCCCTCCACTTT. The full variable domain, in which reference TRBV19 and TRBJ1-6 provide the parts outside the CDR3, is DGGITQSPKYLFRKEGQNVTLSCEQNLNHDAMYWYRQDPGQGLRLIYYSQIVNDFQKGDIAEGYSVSREKKESFPLTVTSAQKNPTAFYLCASTPRTQESSYNSPLHFGNGTRLTVT.

The chain couples TRBV10-3 to TRBJ1-1; 8 nucleotides match TRBD1. CDR3 length: 14 amino acids. V trimming: 7 bases; J trimming: 11 bases; junction bases outside the gene matches: 15. The germline V gene encodes CDR1 ENHRY and CDR2 SYGVKD. CDR3 DNA: TGTGCCATCACTCCTGACAGGGGACCACTGAAGGCTTTCTTT. It yields the protein CAITPDRGPLKAFF.

The rearrangement uses TRBV21-1 and TRBJ2-4; TRBD2 is taken as the D call from the table, unchecked against the DNA. TRBV21-1 is reported as a pseudogene. The CDR3 runs to 15 residues. Here the CDR3 DNA reads TGTGCCAGCTGCAAGGAGCGGCAGACCAAAAACATTCAGTACTTC. It translates to CASCKERQTKNIQYF.

The gene calls are TRBV7-3 and TRBJ2-2; 16 bases are shared with TRBD2. The V gene's germline CDR1 is SGHTA and CDR2 FQGTGA. The CDR3 runs 20 residues. With V trimmed by 1 base and J by 1 base, 6 bases remained unmatched. Here the CDR3 reads CASSLRGTSGRALNTGELFF. The CDR3 DNA follows: TGTGCCAGCAGCTTAAGAGGGACTAGCGGGAGGGCCTTGAACACCGGGGAGCTGTTTTTT.